The 14 T cell receptor beta chains in this list originate from one sample, sequenced in a study of shared clonotypes between healthy human individuals. TCRdb keeps only in-frame clones here, not all; method: immunoSEQ multiplex PCR. In the table there are about 2.2 million clones, 85% to 95% of which are singletons. Naive CD8 cells, CD45RO-negative and positively selected for CCR7, excluded terminally differentiated effector memory CD45RA+ cells. Material: naive CD8+ T cells from PBMCs. These TCRs come from a young man in good health. Some clones in this sample may be carry-over from other donors' samples.

The rearrangement links TRBV2 to TRBJ1-2; the D gene is possibly TRBD1 (5 bases). Germline V CDR1 and CDR2: SNHLY, FYNNEI. V lost 9 bases, J lost 2 bases, and 16 bases lay in between. This CDR3 has 14 residues. The CDR3 sequence: CARWQGVSNYGYTF. The CDR3 nucleotides are TGTGCCAGGTGGCAGGGAGTATCGAACTATGGCTACACCTTC.

The chain couples TRBV27 to TRBJ2-1; TRBD2 is a possible D gene (6 bases). This CDR3 contains 14 residues. The V gene lost 6 bases and the J gene lost 5 bases, with 14 bases spanning the gap. CDR1 is MNHEY and CDR2 is SMNVEV in the germline V gene (reference sequence). CDR3 loop: CASSPRRENNEQFF. The CDR3 DNA is TGTGCCAGCAGCCCCCGGCGGGAAAACAATGAGCAGTTCTTC.

This rearrangement joins TRBV6-6 to TRBJ1-4, with D perhaps matching TRBD1 (5 bases). The CDR3 loop spans 14 amino acids. Between the trimmed V and J ends, which lost 0 bases and 7 bases, there was a span of 9 bases. CDR1 is MNHNY, CDR2 SVGAGI, per germline (reference sequence). CDR3 DNA sequence: TGTGCCAGCAGTTACTCGGTTAGGGGTGAAAAACTGTTTTTT. Translating gives CASSYSVRGEKLFF.

This clone was observed a single time. V and J are TRBV28 and TRBJ1-2; the D is unclear. The germline V gene has CDR1 MDHEN and CDR2 SYDVKM. This CDR3 has 15 residues. The germline V and J ends were trimmed by 3 bases and 4 bases, with 15 bases remaining between them. In DNA form, the CDR3 reads TGTGCCAGCAGTTTCATCGGAGGGAGTGGCTATGGCTACACCTTC. Encoded protein: CASSFIGGSGYGYTF.

The chain couples TRBV7-9 to TRBJ2-7; tentatively, D is TRBD1 (6 bases). In germline, CDR1 is SEHNR, CDR2 FQNEAQ (reference sequence). The CDR3 totals 15 residues. Trimming removed 0 bases at V and 4 bases at J, with 13 bases between. The CDR3 loop is CASSLAGQGLYEQYF. The CDR3 nucleotides are TGTGCCAGCAGCTTAGCAGGGCAGGGGCTATACGAGCAGTACTTC.

The CDR3 sequence is CASSSGGEETQYF. CDR3 DNA: TGTGCCAGCAGTTCAGGGGGCGAAGAGACCCAGTACTTC. This sequence joins TRBV6-5 and TRBJ2-5, with 8 bases matching TRBD1. Unmatched junction bases numbered 1, after V lost 4 bases and J lost 3 bases. This CDR3 region has 13 residues. The germline CDR1 and CDR2 sequences are MNHEY and SVGAGI.

About this clone: This specimen includes other DNA sequences encoding the same CDR3. The rearrangement links TRBV27 to TRBJ1-2, with D possibly matching TRBD1 (5 bases). The CDR3 contains 13 residues. Per germline, CDR1 MNHEY and CDR2 SMNVEV (reference sequence). V was clipped by 6 bases and J by 2 bases, with 10 bases between them. DNA of the CDR3: TGTGCCAGCAGCCTAGGGGCAAACTATGGCTACACCTTC. Translation: CASSLGANYGYTF.

The chain uses TRBV7-3 and TRBJ2-3; D assignment may be TRBD1 or TRBD2 (5 bases each). Germline CDR1 SGHTA, CDR2 FQGTGA. This CDR3 comprises 14 residues. Deletions cut 5 bases from V and 5 bases from J, with 14 bases between. The CDR3: CASSVRGPRDTQYF. Written as DNA, the CDR3 is TGTGCCAGCAGCGTTAGGGGACCCAGAGATACGCAGTATTTT.

Note on this clone: This same CDR3 is encoded by further DNA sequences in the sample. The chain uses TRBV27 and TRBJ1-5; tentative D call: TRBD1 (5 bases). The CDR3 is made up of 16 amino acids. CDR1 and CDR2 from the germline V gene are MNHEY and SMNVEV (reference sequence). Trimming left V 6 bases short and J 0 bases short, with 15 bases between. For the CDR3, the DNA is TGTGCCAGCAGCCCCTCTTGGGGGGATAGCAATCAGCCCCAGCATTTT. As protein: CASSPSWGDSNQPQHF.

In its sample, this clone was seen once. V gene TRBV7-6 combines with J gene TRBJ2-1; maybe TRBD2 (6 bases). V was shortened by 6 bases and J by 10 bases, with 28 bases between the two germline ends. This CDR3 region has 17 residues. The germline V gene encodes CDR1 SGHVS and CDR2 FNYEAQ. The CDR3 coding sequence is TGTGCCAGCAGTCTTGGTCCCAAGGGACTTATCTTAGGGGAGCAGTTCTTC. Protein sequence: CASSLGPKGLILGEQFF.

This clone was recorded a few times. This chain links TRBV5-6 with TRBJ1-5, with D maybe TRBD1 (6 bases). Germline V gives CDR1 SGHDT, CDR2 YYEEEE. V dropped 3 bases and J dropped 3 bases, with 13 bases sitting between them. This CDR3 has 15 residues. This chain's CDR3 is CASSSGGGLNQPQHF. The CDR3 DNA is TGTGCCAGCAGCTCTGGTGGGGGCCTCAATCAGCCCCAGCATTTT.

The chain uses TRBV5-6 and TRBJ1-1; D might be TRBD1 (6 bases). V was trimmed by 5 bases and J by 4 bases, leaving 18 bases between them. This CDR3 contains 15 residues. Germline V lookup: CDR1 SGHDT, CDR2 YYEEEE. CDR3 nucleotide sequence: TGTGCCAGCAGTGACACTCCAGGGGCGGGCACTGAAGCTTTCTTT. This translates into CASSDTPGAGTEAFF.

This chain uses TRBV27 with TRBJ2-7; TRBD1 might be the D (6 bases). Germline lookup yields CDR1 MNHEY and CDR2 SMNVEV (reference sequence). The CDR3 sequence is 14 residues long. Trimming cost V 2 bases and J 3 bases, with 11 bases left between them. As DNA, the CDR3 is TGTGCCAGCAGTTTAGGGGGCCCTGTCTACGAGCAGTACTTC. Translating it yields CASSLGGPVYEQYF.

This clone has only one observation. Other DNA sequences from this sample encode an identical CDR3 as well. The genes are TRBV7-9 and TRBJ2-3; D ambiguous. CDR3 length: 13 amino acids. Germline V CDR1 and CDR2: SEHNR, FQNEAQ (reference sequence). V was shortened by 3 bases and J by 3 bases, with 7 bases between the two germline ends. CDR3 nucleotide sequence: TGTGCCAGCAGCTTCGGTCGGACAGATACGCAGTATTTT. Protein: CASSFGRTDTQYF.